This is a list of T cell receptor beta chains from one sample in a study of Ad26.COV2.S vaccination and SARS-CoV-2 variants. Sequenced by immunoSEQ multiplex PCR; TCRdb stores in-frame clones only, minus some. The sample lists 320,000 or so clones; roughly 88% were seen once. Sequenced material: peripheral blood, taken in a trial of Ad26.COV2.S vaccine versus placebo. The receptors shown here come from a person aged 18 to 59 who received the Ad26.COV2.S COVID-19 vaccine or a placebo. Each CDR3 is given with its conserved first and last residue. Each record gives: D gene, J gene, V gene, CDR3 protein, CDR3 DNA. A D gene is named only where the DNA matches it firmly.

D: .
J: TRBJ2-5
V: TRBV4-1
CDR3: CASSQGGRNRGQETQYF
DNA: TGCGCCAGCAGCCAAGGGGGGCGAAACCGGGGACAAGAGACCCAGTACTTC

D: TRBD1
J: TRBJ1-2
V: TRBV27
CDR3: CASTPGTGNSYGYTF
DNA: TGTGCCAGCACCCCCGGGACAGGGAACTCCTATGGCTACACCTTC

D: .
J: TRBJ1-3
V: TRBV28
CDR3: CASSFYQTSGNTIYF
DNA: TGTGCCAGCAGTTTCTATCAGACCTCTGGAAACACCATATATTTT

D: .
J: TRBJ1-2
V: TRBV24-1
CDR3: CATSSGDYGYTF
DNA: TGTGCCACCAGTTCAGGGGACTATGGCTACACCTTC

D: .
J: TRBJ1-2
V: TRBV9
CDR3: CASSPRQTLSYGYTF
DNA: TGTGCCAGCAGCCCTAGACAGACGTTAAGCTATGGCTACACCTTC

D: .
J: TRBJ2-1
V: TRBV18
CDR3: CASSPISGNYNEQFF
DNA: TGTGCCAGCTCCCCCATCTCGGGGAACTACAATGAGCAGTTCTTC

D: .
J: TRBJ2-5
V: TRBV7-8
CDR3: CASSSPGGVARETQYF
DNA: TGTGCCAGCAGCTCCCCCGGAGGGGTCGCAAGGGAGACCCAGTACTTC

D: .
J: TRBJ1-1
V: TRBV19
CDR3: CASSIPEGRLGEAFF
DNA: TGTGCCAGTAGTATTCCGGAAGGGAGGCTTGGAGAAGCTTTCTTT

D: TRBD1
J: TRBJ1-2
V: TRBV9
CDR3: CASSVGTGDYGYTF
DNA: TGTGCCAGCAGCGTAGGGACAGGGGATTACGGCTACACCTTC

D: .
J: TRBJ1-5
V: TRBV4-2
CDR3: CASSQELGNSNQPQHF
DNA: TGTGCCAGCAGCCAAGAACTTGGGAATAGCAATCAGCCCCAGCATTTT

D: .
J: TRBJ2-7
V: TRBV11-2
CDR3: CASSLPDWEQYF
DNA: TGTGCCAGCAGCTTACCCGACTGGGAGCAGTACTTC

D: .
J: TRBJ2-3
V: TRBV10-1
CDR3: CASSEEPRHETDTQYF
DNA: TGCGCCAGCAGTGAAGAACCACGGCACGAAACAGATACGCAGTATTTT